This TCR beta chain was sequenced for a study of T cell changes during pregnancy in multiple sclerosis. The repertoire was sequenced with immunoSEQ multiplex PCR; TCRdb's copy has only in-frame clones and lacks some. The table shows about 36,000 clones, with 75% to 95% occurring only once. Trimming cost V 1 base and J 4 bases; bases outside gene matches: 6. This CDR3 has 16 amino acids. The germline CDR1 and CDR2 sequences are SEHNR and FQNEAQ (reference sequence). V is TRBV7-9 and J is TRBJ2-1; 8 bases are shared with TRBD2. The receptor was derived from a female donor in good health, enrolled as a control in a pregnancy study. The material was CD4+ T cells from peripheral blood mononuclear cells, obtained in the second trimester of pregnancy. The DNA of the CDR3 is TGTGCCAGCAGCTTAGATTACGGGGGGGATTACAATGAGCAGTTCTTC. Translating it yields CASSLDYGGDYNEQFF.